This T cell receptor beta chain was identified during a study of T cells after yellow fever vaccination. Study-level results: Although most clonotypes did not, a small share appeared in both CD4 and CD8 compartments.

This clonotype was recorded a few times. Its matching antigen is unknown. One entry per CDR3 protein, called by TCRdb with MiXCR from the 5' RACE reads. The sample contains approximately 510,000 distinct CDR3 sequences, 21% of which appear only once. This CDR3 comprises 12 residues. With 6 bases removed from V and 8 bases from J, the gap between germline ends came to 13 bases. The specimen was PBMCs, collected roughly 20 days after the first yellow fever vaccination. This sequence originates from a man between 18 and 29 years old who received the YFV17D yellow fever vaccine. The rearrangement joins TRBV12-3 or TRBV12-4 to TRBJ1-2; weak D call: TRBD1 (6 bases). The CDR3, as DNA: TGTGCCAGCAGCAGGGACAAGGAAGGCTACACCTTC. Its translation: CASSRDKEGYTF.